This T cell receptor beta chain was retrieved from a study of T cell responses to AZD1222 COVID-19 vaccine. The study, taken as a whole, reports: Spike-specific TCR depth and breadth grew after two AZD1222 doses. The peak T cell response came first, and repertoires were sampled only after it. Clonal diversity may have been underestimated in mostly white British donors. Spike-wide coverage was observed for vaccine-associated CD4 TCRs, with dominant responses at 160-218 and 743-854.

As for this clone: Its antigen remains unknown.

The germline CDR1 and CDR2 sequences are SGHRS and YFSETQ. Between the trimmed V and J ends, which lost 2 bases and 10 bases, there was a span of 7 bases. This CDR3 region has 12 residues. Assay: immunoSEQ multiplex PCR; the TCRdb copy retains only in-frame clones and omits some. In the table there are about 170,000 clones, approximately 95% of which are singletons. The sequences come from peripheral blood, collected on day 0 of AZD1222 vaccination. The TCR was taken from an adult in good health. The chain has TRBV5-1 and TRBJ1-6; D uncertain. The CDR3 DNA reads TGCGCCAGCAGCTTTTTCGGGTCACCCCTCCACTTT. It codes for CASSFFGSPLHF.